This T cell receptor beta chain comes out of a study of blood T cells in healthy people across ages. Study conclusions and caveats: The fall in TCR beta diversity per million T cells was roughly linear with age.

A second PCR, run for about 7 to 11 cycles, used a sample-barcoded 5' primer plus a J-beta primer mix. MiXCR, run by TCRdb on the 5' RACE reads, gives a single entry per CDR3 protein. The repertoire holds approximately 960,000 distinct CDR3 sequences, with about 29% as singletons. This CDR3 has 12 residues. CDR1 and CDR2 (germline): SGHVS, FNYEAQ. The V and J ends lost 2 bases and 5 bases respectively, with 6 bases between them. Comments on this clonotype: The antigen is unknown.

Separately, the same data were catalogued under a study of T cells of mothers and their children. As that study records: Study donors consisted of a few healthy Caucasian mothers and their six children. Sequencing revealed no T cell clones that were persistent and microchimeric.

Specimen: blood. The rearrangement uses TRBV7-6 and TRBJ2-5; no clear D gene. This TCR was sampled from a middle-aged woman in good health. CDR3 coding DNA: TGTGCCAGCAGCTTAAGCCATGAGACCCAGTACTTC. This encodes CASSLSHETQYF.